A selection of T cell receptor beta chains follows, all from one sample in a study of control samples from healthy donors and cancer patients. Assay: immunoSEQ multiplex PCR; the TCRdb copy retains only in-frame clones and omits some. The table includes 150,000 to 200,000 clones, 70% to 90% detected once. The sequenced material came from blood. The source is a man in his thirties or forties in good health. Each CDR3 is given with its conserved first and last residue. Each record gives: D gene, clone size, J gene, V gene, CDR3 DNA, CDR3 protein. D genes are given only for firm matches. Expanded clones get a size class; other rows say once, few or many, or leave the size out.

>-|-|TRBJ2-7|TRBV7-2
TGTGCCAGCAGCCAGGGACAGCGGGACGAGCAGTACTTC
CASSQGQRDEQYF
>TRBD1|-|TRBJ1-5|TRBV6-2/TRBV6-3
TGTGCCAGCAGCCACGGACAGGGCAGCCATTATAGCAATCAGCCCCAGCATTTT
CASSHGQGSHYSNQPQHF
>-|-|TRBJ1-2|TRBV28
TGTGCCAGCAGTTTAGACCGTCGGGGCTACACCTTC
CASSLDRRGYTF
>TRBD2|-|TRBJ2-7|TRBV4-3
TGCGCCAGCAGCCGAGAGGTCATACTGCGGGAGGGTGTTACATACGAGCAGTACTTC
CASSREVILREGVTYEQYF
>TRBD1|-|TRBJ2-2|TRBV7-3
TGTGCCAGCAGCTTAAATTCCCCAGGGGGCTCGGGGGAGCTGTTTTTT
CASSLNSPGGSGELFF
>TRBD1|few|TRBJ2-1|TRBV7-7
TGTGCCAGCAGCTCGTCCGGGACAGACTACAATGAGCAGTTCTTC
CASSSSGTDYNEQFF
>-|-|TRBJ1-3|TRBV5-6
TGTGCCAGCAGCTGGGGGCCGGGAGGGGCGGCTGGAAACACCATATATTTT
CASSWGPGGAAGNTIYF
>-|-|TRBJ1-2|TRBV10-3
TGTGCCATCAGTGAAACAGTCAGGAACTATGGCTACACCTTC
CAISETVRNYGYTF
>-|-|TRBJ2-5|TRBV7-6
TGTGCCAGCAGCTTACATTTTGTTCCGGGAGTAAAGGGGTTCGGAGAGACCCAGTACTTC
CASSLHFVPGVKGFGETQYF
>-|few|TRBJ1-1|TRBV6-2/TRBV6-3
TGTGCCAGCAGTTTCAGGCGGGCTGAAGCTTTCTTT
CASSFRRAEAFF
>TRBD2|-|TRBJ2-1|TRBV29-1
TGCAGCGTTGAAGAGACTAGCGGAGAGCAGTTCTTC
CSVEETSGEQFF
>-|few|TRBJ1-6|TRBV28
TGTGCCAGCCGGCAGGGGACTTATAATTCACCCCTCCACTTT
CASRQGTYNSPLHF
>TRBD1|-|TRBJ1-2|TRBV6-1
TGTGCCAGCAGTGAACTGGACAGGTTCGATGGCTACACCTTC
CASSELDRFDGYTF
>-|-|TRBJ2-6|TRBV9
TGTGCCAGCAGCGTCCAGGGGTCGGCCAACGTCCTGACTTTC
CASSVQGSANVLTF
>TRBD1|-|TRBJ1-6|TRBV10-3
TGTGCCATCGGGACAGGGACGCCACCCCTCCACTTT
CAIGTGTPPLHF
>-|-|TRBJ2-7|TRBV7-9
TGTGCCAGCAGCTTAAGTAGCCACGAGCAGTACTTC
CASSLSSHEQYF
>TRBD2|-|TRBJ2-3|TRBV3-1/TRBV3-2
TGTGCCAGCAGCCAAGGCTCCCTACTAGCGAGTACGCAGTATTTT
CASSQGSLLASTQYF
>TRBD1|few|TRBJ1-1|TRBV11-3
TGTGCCAGCAGCCGCGGGGACAGGATAGGTCAGGCTTTCTTT
CASSRGDRIGQAFF
>TRBD1|-|TRBJ2-5|TRBV29-1
TGCAGCGCGCAGGGGGCGGGAGAGACCCAGTACTTC
CSAQGAGETQYF
>-|-|TRBJ1-5|TRBV7-2
TGTGCCAGCAGTTACCAGGGGAATAGCAATCAGCCCCAGCATTTT
CASSYQGNSNQPQHF
>-|-|TRBJ1-2|TRBV6-5
TGTGCCAGCAGTTACGGGCGGAACTATGGCTACACCTTC
CASSYGRNYGYTF
>-|-|TRBJ2-7|TRBV6-2/TRBV6-3
TGTGCCAGCAGTCACACTAGCAATCCAAAGCAGTACTTC
CASSHTSNPKQYF
>TRBD1|-|TRBJ2-5|TRBV3-1/TRBV3-2
TGTGCCAGCAGCCATCCGCAGACAGGGGGAGGGAGGGAGACCCAGTACTTC
CASSHPQTGGGRETQYF
>-|-|TRBJ1-4|TRBV6-6
TGTGCCAGCGGCCCAACTGCAACTAATGAAAAACTGTTTTTT
CASGPTATNEKLFF
>-|-|TRBJ2-1|TRBV5-3
TGTGCCAGAAGCTTGGATAGGAACAGCTCCTACAATGAGCAGTTCTTC
CARSLDRNSSYNEQFF
>TRBD1|-|TRBJ1-1|TRBV29-1
TGCAGCGTTGAAACAGGGGGCTTAGGTGAAGCTTTCTTT
CSVETGGLGEAFF
>-|-|TRBJ2-2|TRBV10-2
TGCGCCACCGGGGGCGGTTACACCGGGGAGCTGTTTTTT
CATGGGYTGELFF
>-|-|TRBJ1-2|TRBV28
TGTGCCAGCGGCAGTAACTATGGCTACACCTTC
CASGSNYGYTF
>-|-|TRBJ1-1|TRBV19
TGTGCCAGTAGTATTAAGTTGGGAGTTAACACTGAAGCTTTCTTT
CASSIKLGVNTEAFF
>-|-|TRBJ1-4|TRBV4-1
TGCGCCAGCAGCCAAGGACCGTTGGGAGCCGAAAAACTGTTTTTT
CASSQGPLGAEKLFF
>-|-|TRBJ2-2|TRBV15
TGTGCCACCAGCACGTACGGGGGCCTGAACACCGGGGAGCTGTTTTTT
CATSTYGGLNTGELFF
>-|few|TRBJ1-4|TRBV19
TGTGCCAGTAGTACGGGACCTTATGAAAAACTGTTTTTT
CASSTGPYEKLFF
>TRBD1|-|TRBJ2-3|TRBV27
TGTGCCAGCAGTTTACCCATAGACAGGGTTGTTTTCGGTGCTACGCAGTATTTT
CASSLPIDRVVFGATQYF
>TRBD1|-|TRBJ2-2|TRBV28
TGTGCCAGCACCCGGCAGGGGGCGCTGAGCGGGGAGCTGTTTTTT
CASTRQGALSGELFF
>-|few|TRBJ1-5|TRBV24-1
TGTGCCACCAGTGATTTGTCGGGGGATAGCAATCAGCCCCAGCATTTT
CATSDLSGDSNQPQHF
>-|-|TRBJ2-3|TRBV5-1
TGCGCCAGCAGCTTACTTACAGGCCCCACAGATACGCAGTATTTT
CASSLLTGPTDTQYF
>TRBD2|-|TRBJ2-2|TRBV4-1
TGCGCCAGCAGCCAAGATTATACTAGCGGGGGGGGCGGGGAGCTGTTTTTT
CASSQDYTSGGGGELFF
>TRBD2|-|TRBJ2-3|TRBV18
TGTGCCAGCTCACCTAGCGGGGGTACAGATACGCAGTATTTT
CASSPSGGTDTQYF
>TRBD1|-|TRBJ2-1|TRBV14
TGTGCCAGCAGCCAAGGGTTACGGACAGGGGGTCTGAATGAGCAGTTCTTC
CASSQGLRTGGLNEQFF
>-|-|TRBJ1-5|TRBV2
TGTGCCAGCTTGGGGAATGGGGGCAATCAGCCCCAGCATTTT
CASLGNGGNQPQHF